The 3 T cell receptor beta chains presented below share a single source sample, sequenced in a study of T cells in women clearing cervical HPV infection. This table comes from immunoSEQ multiplex PCR, and its TCRdb copy is limited to in-frame clones, with some not included. In total, the table holds tens of thousands of clones. The sequenced material came from blood buffy coat. All receptors derive from a woman aged 18-70 years with a cervical HPV16 infection that either progressed to CIN3+ or cleared (not recorded which).

About this clone itself: Read coverage stops 3 residues before the CDR3 terminus; the germline J gene supplies the remainder. This chain uses TRBV27 with TRBJ1-2; 7 bases match TRBD1. The CDR3 sequence is 12 residues long. Germline CDR1 reads MNHEY; CDR2 reads SMNVEV (reference sequence). CDR3 protein: CASRTTGTGYTF. The covered CDR3 bases are TGTGCCAGCAGAACGACAGGGACCGGC.

Regarding this clone: With the read ending 3 residues before the CDR3 end, the germline J gene is used to fill in that end. This chain joins TRBV10-3 and TRBJ1-2, with TRBD1 matching 7 bases. There are 13 residues in the CDR3. V trimming: 10 bases; J trimming: 1 base; junction bases outside the gene matches: 6. In germline, CDR1 is ENHRY, CDR2 SYGVKD. CDR3 region: CATEGTVNYGYTF. CDR3 DNA, as far as it was read: TGTGCCACCGAGGGGACAGTTAACTATGGC.

The CDR3 region is CASSQNQGNSGANVLTF. The part of the CDR3 DNA that was read is TGCGCCAGCAGCCAAAACCAGGGAAACTCTGGGGCCAACGTC. V is TRBV5-1 and J is TRBJ2-6; D possibly corresponds to TRBD1 (5 bases). The sequence runs out 3 residues before the end of the CDR3; the remainder is reconstructed from the germline J gene. The CDR3 runs 17 residues. With 4 bases removed from V and 0 bases from J, the gap between germline ends came to 14 bases. The germline CDR1 and CDR2 sequences are SGHRS and YFSETQ.